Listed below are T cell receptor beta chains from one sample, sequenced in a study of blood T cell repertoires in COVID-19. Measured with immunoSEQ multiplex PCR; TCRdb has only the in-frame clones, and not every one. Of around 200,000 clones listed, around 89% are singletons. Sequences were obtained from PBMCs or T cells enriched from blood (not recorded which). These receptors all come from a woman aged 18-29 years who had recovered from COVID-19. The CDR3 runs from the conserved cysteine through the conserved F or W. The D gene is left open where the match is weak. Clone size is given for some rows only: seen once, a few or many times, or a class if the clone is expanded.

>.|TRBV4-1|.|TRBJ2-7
TGCGCCAGCAGCCAACTGCAGGGTTGGGGCTCCTACGAGCAGTACTTC
CASSQLQGWGSYEQYF
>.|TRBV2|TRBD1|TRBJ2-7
TGTGCCAGCAGTGAGGACAGGGGATGGTTAAGCGAGCAGTACTTC
CASSEDRGWLSEQYF
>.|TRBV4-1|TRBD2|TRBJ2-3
TGCGCCAGCAGCCAAGATCGTGGGACTAGCGGGAGAACTGCAGATACGCAGTATTTT
CASSQDRGTSGRTADTQYF
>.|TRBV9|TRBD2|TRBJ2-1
TGTGCCAGCAGCCCCCGACTAGCGGGAGGGCCGGGCTACAATGAGCAGTTCTTC
CASSPRLAGGPGYNEQFF
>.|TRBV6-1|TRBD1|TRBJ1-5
TGTGCCAGCAGTGAAGGGGACAGTAGCCAGCCCCAGCATTTT
CASSEGDSSQPQHF
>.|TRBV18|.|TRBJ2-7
TGTGCCAGCTCACCAAACCAGTACGAGCAGTACTTC
CASSPNQYEQYF
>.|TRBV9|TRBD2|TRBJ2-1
TGTGCCAGCAGCATAGCGGGGTCATCCTACAATGAGCAGTTCTTC
CASSIAGSSYNEQFF
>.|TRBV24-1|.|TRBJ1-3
TGTGCCACCAGTCGATGGGCCCTGTACTCTGGAAACACCATATATTTT
CATSRWALYSGNTIYF
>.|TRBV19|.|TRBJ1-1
TGTGCCAGTAGTATTCCCCCAGGTGAAGCTTTCTTT
CASSIPPGEAFF
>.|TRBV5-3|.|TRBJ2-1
TGTGCCAGAAGCTCGCCAAATCCGGGAACTTACAATGAGCAGTTCTTC
CARSSPNPGTYNEQFF
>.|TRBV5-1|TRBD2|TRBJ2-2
TGCGCCAGCAGCTTGGATGTAGCGGGAATCACCGGGGAGCTGTTTTTT
CASSLDVAGITGELFF
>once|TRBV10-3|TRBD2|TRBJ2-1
TGTGCCATCAGTGACTCCCCGGGTGGGAAGACTAGCGGGAGGCGTGATGAGCAGTTCTTC
CAISDSPGGKTSGRRDEQFF
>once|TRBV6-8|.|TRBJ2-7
TGTGCCAGCAGTTTAGGCAGGATACCCTCCTACGAGCAGTACTTC
CASSLGRIPSYEQYF
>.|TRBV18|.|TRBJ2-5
TGTGCCAGCTCACTAAGGGAGCAAGAGACCCAGTACTTC
CASSLREQETQYF
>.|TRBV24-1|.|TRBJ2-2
TGTGCCACCAGTCCCTCCGGGAGCGGCGTGAACACCGGGGAGCTGTTTTTT
CATSPSGSGVNTGELFF
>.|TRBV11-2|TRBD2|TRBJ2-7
TGTGCCAGCAGCTCCGGGACTAGCGGAGCCTACGAGCAGTACTTC
CASSSGTSGAYEQYF
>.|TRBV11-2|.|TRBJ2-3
TGTGCCAGCAGCTTCGGACAGACAGATACGCAGTATTTT
CASSFGQTDTQYF
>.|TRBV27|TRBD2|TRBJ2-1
TGTGCCAGCAGTTTTACGGGGGCGGGAGGGCCTAACAATGAGCAGTTCTTC
CASSFTGAGGPNNEQFF
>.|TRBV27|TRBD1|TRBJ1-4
TGTGCCAGCAAACTAGGACAGGGCGGTGAAAAACTGTTTTTT
CASKLGQGGEKLFF
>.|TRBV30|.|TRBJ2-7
TGTGCCTGGAGAGCAGGGAGGTACGAGCAGTACTTC
CAWRAGRYEQYF
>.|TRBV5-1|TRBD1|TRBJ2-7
TGCGCCAGCAGAAAACCGGGACAGGGCTTCGAGCAGTACTTC
CASRKPGQGFEQYF
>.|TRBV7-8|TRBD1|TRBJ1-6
TGTGCCAGCAGCCCTTACCCAGGGGGCATCCTCCACTTT
CASSPYPGGILHF
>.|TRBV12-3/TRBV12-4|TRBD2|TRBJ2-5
TGTGCCAGCAGTTTGGCGGGGGGAGAGACCCAGTACTTC
CASSLAGGETQYF
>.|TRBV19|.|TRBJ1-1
TGTGCCAGTAGTATCCCCGGACGGGGCACTGAAGCTTTCTTT
CASSIPGRGTEAFF
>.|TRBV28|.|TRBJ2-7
TGTGCCAGCAGTGACCGGGACACCCGATCTCCTCCCCCTTTC
CASSDRDTRSPPPF
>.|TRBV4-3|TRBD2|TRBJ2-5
TGCGCCAGCAGCCCTGGGGGGGGCCAAGAGACCCAGTACTTC
CASSPGGGQETQYF
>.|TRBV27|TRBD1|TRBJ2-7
TGTGCCAGCAGTTTAAAGACAGGGCACTCCTACGAGCAGTACTTC
CASSLKTGHSYEQYF
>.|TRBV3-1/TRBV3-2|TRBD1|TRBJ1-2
TGTGCCAGCAGCCATGGGACAGGCGCTAACTATGGCTACACCTTC
CASSHGTGANYGYTF
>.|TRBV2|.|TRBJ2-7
TGTGCCAGCAGCCTCGAGAGGGTGAGCTCCTACGAGCAGTACTTC
CASSLERVSSYEQYF
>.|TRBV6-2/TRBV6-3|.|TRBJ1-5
TGTGCCAGCAGTTACTCGATGGCCAACAATCAGCCCCAGCATTTT
CASSYSMANNQPQHF
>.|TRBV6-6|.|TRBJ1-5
TGTGCCAGCAGCCACCTGACAGCCTTGCTGGAACGGCCCCAGCATTTT
CASSHLTALLERPQHF
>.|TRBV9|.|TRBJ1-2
TGTGCCAGCAGCTCCTTAGACTATGGCTACACCTTC
CASSSLDYGYTF
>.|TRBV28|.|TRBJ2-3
TGTGCCAGCACCCGGGACACAGATACGCAGTATTTT
CASTRDTDTQYF
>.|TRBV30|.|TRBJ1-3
TGTGCCTGGAGTGTTAGTGTGACTGGAAACACCATATATTTT
CAWSVSVTGNTIYF
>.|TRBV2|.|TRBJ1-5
TGTGCCAGCAGTGACGGAAAAGTCGGGGTAAAAAATCAGCCCCAGCATTTT
CASSDGKVGVKNQPQHF
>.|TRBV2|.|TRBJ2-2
TGTGCAGAAAGGGAACACCGGGGAGCTGTTTTT
CAEREHRGAVF
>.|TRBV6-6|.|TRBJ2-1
TGTGCCAGCAGTTATCAGGGTATTTCCTACAATGAGCAGTTCTTC
CASSYQGISYNEQFF
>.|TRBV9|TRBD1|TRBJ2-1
TGTGCCAGCAGCGTGCGGACAGGGGCCTTCCCTAGCTCCTACAATGAGCAGTTCTTC
CASSVRTGAFPSSYNEQFF
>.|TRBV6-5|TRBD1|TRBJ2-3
TGTGCCAGCAGCGCAGGGACAGCGAACACAGATACGCAGTATTTT
CASSAGTANTDTQYF
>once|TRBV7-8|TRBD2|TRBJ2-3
TGTGCCAGCAGCTCTCCTAGCGGGAGGGACACAGATACGCAGTATTTT
CASSSPSGRDTDTQYF
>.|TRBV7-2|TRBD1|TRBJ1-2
TGTGCCAGCAGCCCCTCCACAACAGGGGGCGCGGGCTACACCTTC
CASSPSTTGGAGYTF
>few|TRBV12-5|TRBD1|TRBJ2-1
TGTGCTAGTGACCCCCACAGGGGAAGCGGTGAGCAGTTCTTC
CASDPHRGSGEQFF
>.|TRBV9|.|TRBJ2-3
TGTGCCAGCACCAGGACAGAAGTTCCCACAGATACGCAGTATTTT
CASTRTEVPTDTQYF
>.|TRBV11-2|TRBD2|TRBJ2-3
TGTGCCAGCAGCGAGTGGAGGGAACCGGGACTAGCACAGTATTTT
CASSEWREPGLAQYF
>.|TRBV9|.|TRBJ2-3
TGTGCCAGCAGCGGGGGCCCCACAGATACGCAGTATTTT
CASSGGPTDTQYF
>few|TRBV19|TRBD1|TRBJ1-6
TGTGCCAGTAGTTACCGACAGGGCACTTCACCCCTCCACTTT
CASSYRQGTSPLHF
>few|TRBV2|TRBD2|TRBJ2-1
TGTGCCAGCTGTAGGCGGGAGTCCCAGCCCGAGCAGTTCTTC
CASCRRESQPEQFF
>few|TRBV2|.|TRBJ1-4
TGTGCCAGCAGTCTAACAGGGTACAGCGGAAAACTGTTTTTT
CASSLTGYSGKLFF
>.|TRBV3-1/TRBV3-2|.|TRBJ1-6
TGTGCCAGCAGCCACACCGGGGCCCTCCACTTT
CASSHTGALHF
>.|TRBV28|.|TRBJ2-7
TGTGCCAGCAGTTTCGCGTACTACGAGCAGTACTTC
CASSFAYYEQYF
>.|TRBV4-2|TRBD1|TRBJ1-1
TGTGCCAGCAGCCAGGCCGGACAGGGGGCGACTGAAGCTTTCTTT
CASSQAGQGATEAFF
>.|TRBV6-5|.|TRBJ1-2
TGTGCCAGCACCCGGGACAAGCACTATGGCTACACCTTC
CASTRDKHYGYTF
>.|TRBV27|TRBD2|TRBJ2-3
TGTGCCAGCAGCCCTTTAGCGGGAGCCAGCACAGATACGCAGTATTTT
CASSPLAGASTDTQYF
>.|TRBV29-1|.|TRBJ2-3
TGCAGCGCCCATGCGTCAGGAGATACGCAGTATTTT
CSAHASGDTQYF
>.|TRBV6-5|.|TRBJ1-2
TGTGCCAGCAGTCCTACAGGGAACGGTGGCTACACCTTC
CASSPTGNGGYTF
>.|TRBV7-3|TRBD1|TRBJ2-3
TGTGCCAGCAGCCTACAGGGGGCGGAGACAGATACGCAGTATTTT
CASSLQGAETDTQYF
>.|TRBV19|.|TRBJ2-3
TGTGCCAGTAGTATTGGGCCGGGGATCACAGATACGCAGTATTTT
CASSIGPGITDTQYF
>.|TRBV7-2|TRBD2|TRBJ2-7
TGTGCCAGCAGCTTAAGATCAGGACTAGCGGTGACCTACGAGCAGTACTTC
CASSLRSGLAVTYEQYF